This TCR beta chain was recovered during a study of blood T cell repertoires in COVID-19. The assay was immunoSEQ multiplex PCR, and TCRdb's table has in-frame clones only and misses some. Altogether 150,000 to 200,000 clones are present, under 95% being singletons, with the ten largest covering 15% to 20%. The ends were cut back, 4 bases at V and 3 bases at J, with 16 bases in the middle. This CDR3 is 14 amino acids long. The germline V gene has CDR1 SQVTM and CDR2 ANQGSEA. This sequence originates from a man aged 60 to 69 with active or convalescent COVID-19. The V call is TRBV29-1, the J call TRBJ2-7, with no clear D. Material: peripheral blood. CDR3 protein: CSVVLFSRSYEQYF. The DNA for the CDR3 is TGCAGCGTTGTCCTCTTCTCGAGGAGCTACGAGCAGTACTTC.